The 3 T cell receptor beta chains presented below share a single source sample, sequenced in a study of vaccination and CD4 T cells after COVID-19. The Oncomine TCR Beta short-read assay was applied to DNA of cultured CD4+ T cells. TCRdb processed the PCR reads anew with MiXCR; each CDR3 protein has one entry. The data hold 20,000 to 25,000 distinct CDR3 sequences, with roughly 46% observed a single time. Their specific antigens are unknown. The time point is: late sampling 161 to 241 days after vaccination in three convalescent patients. Treatment indicated: roughly ten-day PBMC culture with coronavirus spike peptide pools or control peptides (ViraFEST assay). Sequencing was performed on CD4+ T cells from blood, cultured in vitro, taken about 7 months after SARS-CoV-2 vaccination. These receptor sequences come from a human donor who had recovered from COVID-19.

The chain couples TRBV24-1 to TRBJ2-3; D is perhaps TRBD1 or TRBD2 (5 bases each). CDR3 length equals 16 residues. Trimming pared 0 bases from V and 2 bases from J, leaving 11 bases between. Germline V gives CDR1 KGHDR, CDR2 SFDVKD. The CDR3 is CATSDLVGESTDTQYF. CDR3 nucleotide sequence: TGTGCCACCAGTGATTTGGTGGGGGAGTCCACAGATACGCAGTATTTT.

The chain has TRBV7-2 and TRBJ2-1; possibly TRBD1 or TRBD2 for D (6 bases each). The CDR3 covers 12 residues. V was clipped by 1 base and J by 11 bases, with 9 bases between them. The germline V gene has CDR1 SGHTA and CDR2 FQGNSA. This CDR3 reads CASSLEGGKQFF. As DNA, the CDR3 is TGTGCCAGCAGCTTAGAGGGGGGTAAGCAGTTCTTC.

This chain uses TRBV15 with TRBJ2-6; D is unclear. V lost 3 bases, J lost 0 bases, and 12 bases lay in between. The CDR3 is 17 amino acids. Per the germline V gene, CDR1 is LNHNV and CDR2 is YYDKDF (reference sequence). The CDR3 DNA reads as TGTGCCACCAGCAGGGAAAGACGGTACTCTGGGGCCAACGTCCTGACTTTC. Translated: CATSRERRYSGANVLTF.